Below, 28 T cell receptor beta chains from the same sample are listed, as sequenced in a study of cytomegalovirus exposure and HLA in healthy donors. 60 Vbeta and 13 Jbeta primers were used in PCR. Method: immunoSEQ multiplex PCR; TCRdb's copy keeps in-frame clones and lacks some. The sample lists fewer than 250,000 clones; approximately 70% were seen once. The source material was PBMCs. The receptors shown here come from a woman in her thirties in good health and CMV-seronegative.

V usage is TRBV11-1 and J usage is TRBJ1-2; TRBD1 aligns across 7 bases. The CDR3 is made up of 15 amino acids. The germline V gene encodes CDR1 SGHAT and CDR2 FQDESV (reference sequence). V shed 5 bases and J 4 bases; nucleotides not matched to a gene: 10. CDR3 sequence (DNA): TGTGCCAGCAGCCCCTCGACAGGGATCCTCTATGGCTACACCTTC. This translates into CASSPSTGILYGYTF.

On this clone itself: At one end, the junction sequence differs from germline, possibly due to a read error. This chain joins TRBV7-9 and TRBJ2-5; D gene unclear. The DNA end is a closer match to TRBJ2-7, so the J assignment may be wrong. Germline CDR1 is SEHNR and CDR2 is FQNEAQ (reference sequence). The CDR3 loop spans 12 amino acids. The CDR3 protein is CSSSPQTDEQYF. Here the CDR3 DNA reads TGTTCCAGCAGCCCTCAGACTGACGAGCAGTACTTC.

The rearrangement links TRBV27 to TRBJ2-1; possibly TRBD1 for D (6 bases). This CDR3 comprises 15 residues. V lost 8 bases to trimming and J lost 0 bases, with 14 bases between them. Germline CDR1 is MNHEY and CDR2 is SMNVEV (reference sequence). CDR3 coding DNA: TGTGCCAGCCGCATACAGGGTTTCTCCTACAATGAGCAGTTCTTC. It yields the protein CASRIQGFSYNEQFF.

This chain uses TRBV19 with TRBJ2-7; 12 positions agree with TRBD2. J was trimmed by 2 bases and V by 2 bases; bases with no gene match: 1. Germline CDR1 LNHDA, CDR2 SQIVND (reference sequence). The CDR3 spans 15 residues. CDR3 nucleotide sequence: TGTGCCAGTAGTATATCTAGCGGGGGGGCCTACGAGCAGTACTTC. This encodes CASSISSGGAYEQYF.

The chain combines TRBV7-9 with TRBJ1-3; the D is unclear. CDR1 is SEHNR and CDR2 is FQNEAQ in the germline V gene (reference sequence). V lost 5 bases to trimming and J lost 3 bases, with 11 bases between them. This CDR3 has 14 amino acids. The CDR3 sequence is CASSPRGFGNTIYF. CDR3 bases: TGTGCCAGCAGCCCACGGGGATTTGGAAACACCATATATTTT.

The chain is built from TRBV7-9 and TRBJ2-2; D ambiguous. V shed 9 bases and J shed 6 bases, with 14 bases lying between them. Germline CDR1 SEHNR, CDR2 FQNEAQ (reference sequence). This CDR3 region has 13 residues. CDR3 protein: CARSFRRAGELFF. CDR3 nucleotides: TGTGCCAGAAGTTTTAGAAGAGCCGGGGAGCTGTTTTTT.

The chain employs TRBV5-1 and TRBJ1-4, with 8 bases that match TRBD1. The ends lost 3 bases at V and 0 bases at J; junction bases unmatched: 7. Germline V CDR1 and CDR2: SGHRS, YFSETQ. This CDR3 is built from 17 residues. The CDR3 DNA follows: TGCGCCAGCAGCTATTACAGGGGGTGCTCAACTAATGAAAAACTGTTTTTT. This translates into CASSYYRGCSTNEKLFF.

The V gene is TRBV30, the J gene TRBJ2-1; the D gene is possibly TRBD2 (5 bases). CDR1 is GTSNPN, CDR2 SVGIG, per germline (reference sequence). The CDR3 spans 13 residues. V was trimmed by 1 base and J by 5 bases, leaving 9 bases between them. The CDR3 is CAWSAGWDNEQFF. The CDR3 DNA reads TGTGCCTGGAGTGCGGGGTGGGACAATGAGCAGTTCTTC.

CDR3 sequence reads: CASSPWGGNGYTF. In DNA form, the CDR3 reads TGTGCCAGCAGCCCGTGGGGAGGTAATGGCTACACCTTC. The chain has TRBV7-9 and TRBJ1-2; D remains ambiguous. Germline V lookup: CDR1 SEHNR, CDR2 FQNEAQ (reference sequence). The CDR3 runs 13 residues. V dropped 5 bases and J dropped 6 bases, with 13 bases sitting between them.

V and J are TRBV19 and TRBJ1-1; TRBD1 matches 7 bases. The CDR3 sequence is 16 residues long. V gave up 6 bases and J gave up 1 base; unmatched junction bases: 11. Germline V gene lookup returns CDR1 LNHDA and CDR2 SQIVND (reference sequence). In DNA, the CDR3 is TGTGCCAGTAGCAGAACCGGGACAGTTTCGAACACTGAAGCTTTCTTT. Its translation is CASSRTGTVSNTEAFF. Supplemented by reference TRBV19 and TRBJ1-1, the full variable domain reads DGGITQSPKYLFRKEGQNVTLSCEQNLNHDAMYWYRQDPGQGLRLIYYSQIVNDFQKGDIAEGYSVSREKKESFPLTVTSAQKNPTAFYLCASSRTGTVSNTEAFFGQGTRLTVV.

This chain joins TRBV7-8 and TRBJ2-4; D might be TRBD2 (6 bases). The CDR3 spans 16 residues. V dropped 2 bases and J dropped 1 base, with 12 bases sitting between them. Germline V gives CDR1 SGHVS, CDR2 FQNEAQ. CDR3 nucleotides: TGTGCCAGCAGCTTAAAACGGGAGAGGGCCAAAAACATTCAGTACTTC. Its protein is CASSLKRERAKNIQYF.

The V and J genes are TRBV7-2 and TRBJ2-1; perhaps TRBD2 as D (6 bases). The CDR3 totals 13 residues. The V gene's germline CDR1 is SGHTA and CDR2 FQGNSA. V lost 4 bases to trimming and J lost 3 bases, with 7 bases between them. In DNA form, the CDR3 reads TGTGCCAGCAGCTCGGGACTCTACAATGAGCAGTTCTTC. Its protein is CASSSGLYNEQFF.

The CDR3 region is CASSPQLDNEQFF. CDR3 bases: TGTGCCAGCTCACCTCAACTTGACAATGAGCAGTTCTTC. This chain joins TRBV18 and TRBJ2-1; no clear D gene. Trimming left V 3 bases short and J 5 bases short, with 8 bases between. The CDR3 has 13 residues. Germline V gene lookup returns CDR1 KGHSH and CDR2 LQKENI.

This chain joins TRBV27 and TRBJ1-5; D unclear. The length of the CDR3 is 13 residues. Germline CDR1 and CDR2: MNHEY and SMNVEV (reference sequence). V lost 2 bases to trimming and J lost 5 bases, with 7 bases between them. CDR3: CASSLSTDQPQHF. The DNA of the CDR3 is TGTGCCAGCAGTTTAAGTACTGATCAGCCCCAGCATTTT.

The chain employs TRBV5-1 and TRBJ2-7, with no clear D. Germline CDR1 SGHRS, CDR2 YFSETQ. There are 14 residues in the CDR3. V was shortened by 0 bases and J by 1 base, with 8 bases between the two germline ends. Here the CDR3 reads CASSLVMRSYEQYF. The CDR3 DNA reads as TGCGCCAGCAGCTTGGTGATGCGATCCTACGAGCAGTACTTC.

V gene TRBV30 combines with J gene TRBJ1-1, with a weak D call TRBD1 (5 bases). V was pared by 2 bases and J by 6 bases, with 16 bases between. The CDR3 totals 14 residues. Germline V lookup: CDR1 GTSNPN, CDR2 SVGIG (reference sequence). In nucleotides, the CDR3 is TGTGCCTGGAGTATTATCGGGGGGGACTCTGAAGCTTTCTTT. Its protein product is CAWSIIGGDSEAFF.

The chain has TRBV6-1 and TRBJ2-7; 11 nucleotides match TRBD1. The V and J ends lost 6 bases and 6 bases, in that order; junction bases with no gene match: 4. Germline CDR1 and CDR2: MNHNS and SASEGT. This CDR3 region has 13 residues. For the CDR3, the DNA is TGTGCCAGCAGGTGGGACAGGGGGAGCGAGCAGTACTTC. Encoded protein: CASRWDRGSEQYF.

This chain uses TRBV19 with TRBJ1-1; D ambiguous. Per the germline V gene, CDR1 is LNHDA and CDR2 is SQIVND (reference sequence). Trimming took 5 bases from V and 1 from J, leaving 8 bases between them. The CDR3 length is 13 residues. CDR3 amino acids: CASSPTPNTEAFF. For the CDR3, the DNA is TGTGCCAGTAGTCCGACTCCGAACACTGAAGCTTTCTTT.

The rearrangement uses TRBV6-1 and TRBJ2-1, with 7 bases that match TRBD1. J lost 9 bases, V lost 4 bases, and 6 bases had no gene match. Germline lookup yields CDR1 MNHNS and CDR2 SASEGT. CDR3 length: 13 residues. The CDR3 sequence: CASSGQGRGEQFF. The CDR3 DNA sequence: TGTGCCAGCAGTGGACAGGGAAGGGGTGAGCAGTTCTTC.

This chain links TRBV7-3 with TRBJ2-1, with TRBD2 identical over 10 bases. Germline CDR1 SGHTA, CDR2 FQGTGA. The CDR3 spans 14 residues. The V segment lost 4 bases and the J segment 8 bases; nucleotides outside the gene matches: 5. The CDR3 bases are TGTGCCAGCAGCTCACAAGGGACTAGCGATGAGCAGTTCTTC. It codes for CASSSQGTSDEQFF.

This clone came up once. The chain combines TRBV5-5 with TRBJ2-3; 11 positions agree with TRBD2. This CDR3 is 15 amino acids long. Trimming removed 4 bases from V and 3 bases from J; junction bases left unmatched: 4. CDR1 and CDR2 (germline): SGHKS, YYEKEE (reference sequence). The CDR3 sequence is CASSQTSGETDTQYF. Written as DNA, the CDR3 is TGTGCCAGCAGCCAGACTAGCGGGGAGACAGATACGCAGTATTTT. The full variable domain, completed using reference TRBV5-5 and TRBJ2-3, is DAGVTQSPTHLIKTRGQQVTLRCSPISGHKSVSWYQQVLGQGPQFIFQYYEKEERGRGNFPDRFSARQFPNYSSELNVNALLLGDSALYLCASSQTSGETDTQYFGPGTRLTVL.

This clone was detected only a few times. The chain recombines TRBV5-8 with TRBJ2-5; 11 nucleotides align to TRBD2. The germline gives CDR1 SGHTS, CDR2 YDEGEE. The length of the CDR3 is 14 residues. V was pared by 6 bases and J by 4 bases, with 5 bases of the junction left unmatched. CDR3: CASNSSGGTETQYF. As DNA, the CDR3 is TGTGCCAGCAACTCTAGCGGGGGGACAGAGACCCAGTACTTC. The full variable domain, its missing parts supplied by reference TRBV5-8 and TRBJ2-5, is EAGVTQSPTHLIKTRGQQATLRCSPISGHTSVYWYQQALGLGLQFLLWYDEGEERNRGNFPPRFSGRQFPNYSSELNVNALELEDSALYLCASNSSGGTETQYFGPGTRLLVL.

This clone was picked up one time. This chain connects TRBV5-4 to TRBJ2-5; perhaps TRBD2 as D (7 bases). The CDR3 runs to 15 residues. Trimming pared 3 bases from V and 4 bases from J, leaving 16 bases between. Germline loops: CDR1 SGHNT, CDR2 YYREEE (reference sequence). The CDR3 bases are TGTGCCAGCAGCTGGGGGCTAGGGGGGGCAGAGACCCAGTACTTC. Translated, it gives CASSWGLGGAETQYF. The whole variable domain, remainder taken from reference TRBV5-4 and TRBJ2-5, is ETGVTQSPTHLIKTRGQQVTLRCSSQSGHNTVSWYQQALGQGPQFIFQYYREEENGRGNFPPRFSGLQFPNYSSELNVNALELDDSALYLCASSWGLGGAETQYFGPGTRLLVL.

The J gene is TRBJ1-2, the V gene TRBV18, with TRBD1 matching 8 bases. This CDR3 contains 15 residues. With 0 bases clipped from V and 2 bases from J, the junction kept 2 bases outside the gene matches. Germline V gene sequence: CDR1 KGHSH, CDR2 LQKENI. The CDR3 loop is CASSPPTGENYGYTF. CDR3 in DNA: TGTGCCAGCTCACCACCGACAGGGGAGAACTATGGCTACACCTTC.

The chain joins TRBV29-1 to TRBJ1-3; 8 bases are a match to TRBD1. Trimming took 6 bases from V and 2 from J; bases not matched to a gene: 6. CDR1 is SQVTM, CDR2 ANQGSEA, per germline. The CDR3 contains 14 residues. The CDR3 region has the DNA TGCAGCGTGGGGACAGGTGGTGCTGGAAACACCATATATTTT. Residues: CSVGTGGAGNTIYF.

CDR3 amino acids: CASSFTSGDNEQFF. The CDR3 nucleotides are TGTGCCAGCAGCTTCACCTCAGGGGACAATGAGCAGTTCTTC. The chain uses TRBV11-1 and TRBJ2-1; the D gene is possibly TRBD1 (6 bases). The CDR3 is 14 amino acids. V was shortened by 3 bases and J by 5 bases, with 11 bases between the two germline ends. From germline, CDR1 is SGHAT and CDR2 FQDESV (reference sequence).

This clone was observed a handful of times. V gene TRBV9 combines with J gene TRBJ2-5; TRBD2 aligns across 10 bases. With V trimmed by 3 bases and J by 3 bases, 8 bases remained unmatched. Germline values: CDR1 SGDLS, CDR2 YYNGEE. This CDR3 is built from 16 residues. CDR3 nucleotides: TGTGCCAGCAGCGCCCTCAATAGCGGGGGGAAAGAGACCCAGTACTTC. Its protein product is CASSALNSGGKETQYF.

The chain uses TRBV9 and TRBJ2-7; 15 nucleotides match TRBD2. With V trimmed by 3 bases and J by 3 bases, 4 bases remained unmatched. The germline gives CDR1 SGDLS, CDR2 YYNGEE. This CDR3 comprises 16 residues. The CDR3 loop reads CASSAGLAGGLYEQYF. Written as DNA, the CDR3 is TGTGCCAGCAGCGCCGGACTAGCGGGAGGGCTCTACGAGCAGTACTTC.